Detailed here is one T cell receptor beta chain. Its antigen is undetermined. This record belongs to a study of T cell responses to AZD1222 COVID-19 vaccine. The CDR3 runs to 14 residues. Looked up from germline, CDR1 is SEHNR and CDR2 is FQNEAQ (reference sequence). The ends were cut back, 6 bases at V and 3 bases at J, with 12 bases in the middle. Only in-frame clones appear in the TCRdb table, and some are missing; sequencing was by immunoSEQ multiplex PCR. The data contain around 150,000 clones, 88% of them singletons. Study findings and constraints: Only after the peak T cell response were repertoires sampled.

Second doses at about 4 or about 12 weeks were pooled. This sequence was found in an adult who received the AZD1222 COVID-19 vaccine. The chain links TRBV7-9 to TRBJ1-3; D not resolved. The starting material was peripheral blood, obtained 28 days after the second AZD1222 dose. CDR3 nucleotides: TGTGCCAGCAGATCGGACGGCCATGGAAACACCATATATTTT. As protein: CASRSDGHGNTIYF.